Listed below are T cell receptor beta chains from one sample, sequenced in a study of long-term antiretroviral therapy in people with HIV. Assay used: immunoSEQ multiplex PCR; TCRdb lists only in-frame clones, some missing. The sample holds tens of thousands of clones, nearly 90% seen once. The specimen was unsorted PBMCs, collected 1.1 years after starting antiretroviral therapy. All receptors come from a man between 18 and 29 years old with HIV. Each CDR3 is given with its conserved first and last residue. The order of the fields is clone size, V gene, D gene, J gene, CDR3 protein, CDR3 DNA. The D gene is left open where the match is weak. Some rows mark clone size as missing; the rest say once, few, many or name a class of expanded clone.

clone_size: -; v_call: TRBV28; d_call: TRBD1; j_call: TRBJ1-4; cdr3_aa: CASSDDRGTNEKLFF; cdr3_nt: TGTGCCAGCAGTGACGACAGGGGAACTAATGAAAAACTGTTTTTT
clone_size: -; v_call: TRBV30; d_call: -; j_call: TRBJ1-2; cdr3_aa: CAWSVPGGYGYTF; cdr3_nt: TGTGCCTGGAGTGTACCTGGGGGCTATGGCTACACCTTC
clone_size: -; v_call: TRBV18; d_call: -; j_call: TRBJ1-3; cdr3_aa: CASSPRPGSSGNTIYF; cdr3_nt: TGTGCCAGCTCACCACGACCGGGCTCCTCTGGAAACACCATATATTTT
clone_size: -; v_call: TRBV5-1; d_call: -; j_call: TRBJ2-7; cdr3_aa: CASSLTGDEQYF; cdr3_nt: TGCGCCAGCAGCTTGACTGGGGACGAGCAGTACTTC
clone_size: -; v_call: TRBV5-1; d_call: TRBD1; j_call: TRBJ1-1; cdr3_aa: CASSLGTGRVNTEAFF; cdr3_nt: TGCGCCAGCAGCTTGGGGACAGGGCGGGTGAACACTGAAGCTTTCTTT
clone_size: -; v_call: TRBV30; d_call: TRBD1; j_call: TRBJ1-1; cdr3_aa: CAWIERTGPLNTEAFF; cdr3_nt: TGTGCCTGGATTGAAAGGACAGGGCCCTTGAACACTGAAGCTTTCTTT
clone_size: -; v_call: TRBV6-1; d_call: -; j_call: TRBJ1-4; cdr3_aa: CASSEHNEKLFF; cdr3_nt: TGTGCCAGCAGTGAGCATAATGAAAAACTGTTTTTT
clone_size: -; v_call: TRBV19; d_call: -; j_call: TRBJ1-2; cdr3_aa: CASSPRAYSPRANYGYTF; cdr3_nt: TGTGCCAGTAGTCCACGCGCATACAGCCCCAGAGCTAACTATGGCTACACCTTC
clone_size: once; v_call: TRBV6-1; d_call: -; j_call: TRBJ1-1; cdr3_aa: CASSEQGSLNTEAFF; cdr3_nt: TGTGCCAGCAGTGAACAGGGGTCATTGAACACTGAAGCTTTCTTT
clone_size: -; v_call: TRBV5-1; d_call: -; j_call: TRBJ2-7; cdr3_aa: CASSSEEGPYEQYF; cdr3_nt: TGCGCCAGCAGCTCGGAAGAGGGTCCCTACGAGCAGTACTTC
clone_size: -; v_call: TRBV4-2; d_call: TRBD2; j_call: TRBJ2-7; cdr3_aa: CASSPREGGIYEQYF; cdr3_nt: TGTGCCAGCAGCCCCCGGGAGGGGGGGATATACGAGCAGTACTTC
clone_size: -; v_call: TRBV30; d_call: -; j_call: TRBJ1-6; cdr3_aa: CAWSVGGADPISYNSPLHF; cdr3_nt: TGTGCCTGGAGTGTTGGTGGTGCAGACCCTATCTCCTATAATTCACCCCTCCACTTT
clone_size: -; v_call: TRBV7-2; d_call: TRBD1; j_call: TRBJ2-7; cdr3_aa: CASSSSYTGEEQYF; cdr3_nt: TGTGCCAGCAGCTCTTCATATACAGGGGAAGAGCAGTACTTC
clone_size: -; v_call: TRBV7-2; d_call: -; j_call: TRBJ1-4; cdr3_aa: CASSFMTGVGEKLFF; cdr3_nt: TGTGCCAGCAGCTTTATGACAGGAGTGGGCGAAAAACTGTTTTTT
clone_size: -; v_call: TRBV18; d_call: -; j_call: TRBJ2-1; cdr3_aa: CASSPALINEQFF; cdr3_nt: TGTGCCAGCTCACCAGCCTTAATCAATGAGCAGTTCTTC
clone_size: -; v_call: TRBV5-1; d_call: -; j_call: TRBJ2-5; cdr3_aa: CASSLFREETQYF; cdr3_nt: TGCGCCAGCAGCCTTTTCAGGGAAGAGACCCAGTACTTC
clone_size: -; v_call: TRBV7-9; d_call: -; j_call: TRBJ1-1; cdr3_aa: CASSLTATNTEAFF; cdr3_nt: TGTGCCAGCAGCTTGACCGCTACGAACACTGAAGCTTTCTTT
clone_size: -; v_call: TRBV13; d_call: -; j_call: TRBJ2-6; cdr3_aa: CASSRTGANVLTF; cdr3_nt: TGTGCCAGCAGCCGCACTGGGGCCAACGTCCTGACTTTC
clone_size: once; v_call: TRBV28; d_call: TRBD2; j_call: TRBJ2-1; cdr3_aa: CASSFPAGGHYNEQFF; cdr3_nt: TGTGCCAGCAGTTTTCCGGCGGGAGGACATTACAATGAGCAGTTCTTC
clone_size: -; v_call: TRBV4-1; d_call: TRBD1; j_call: TRBJ2-2; cdr3_aa: CASSTGDTGELFF; cdr3_nt: TGCGCCAGCAGCACAGGGGATACCGGGGAGCTGTTTTTT
clone_size: -; v_call: TRBV11-2; d_call: -; j_call: TRBJ2-4; cdr3_aa: CASSFDTWGPKNIQYF; cdr3_nt: TGTGCCAGCAGCTTTGATACGTGGGGGCCCAAAAACATTCAGTACTTC
clone_size: -; v_call: TRBV9; d_call: -; j_call: TRBJ2-7; cdr3_aa: CASSPEPGAYEQYF; cdr3_nt: TGTGCCAGCAGCCCCGAACCGGGGGCGTACGAGCAGTACTTC
clone_size: few; v_call: TRBV2; d_call: -; j_call: TRBJ2-2; cdr3_aa: CASSFSGELFF; cdr3_nt: TGTGCCAGCAGTTTTTCCGGGGAGCTGTTTTTT
clone_size: -; v_call: TRBV2; d_call: -; j_call: TRBJ2-2; cdr3_aa: CASMVGTLNTGELFF; cdr3_nt: TGTGCCAGCATGGTGGGGACACTAAACACCGGGGAGCTGTTTTTT
clone_size: -; v_call: TRBV6-6; d_call: TRBD1; j_call: TRBJ2-7; cdr3_aa: CASRPRQGPSGEQYF; cdr3_nt: TGTGCCAGCAGGCCCCGACAGGGTCCCTCGGGGGAGCAGTACTTC
clone_size: -; v_call: TRBV11-2; d_call: -; j_call: TRBJ2-3; cdr3_aa: CASSFTASHTDTQYF; cdr3_nt: TGTGCCAGCAGCTTCACCGCGTCCCACACAGATACGCAGTATTTT
clone_size: once; v_call: TRBV10-3; d_call: TRBD2; j_call: TRBJ2-5; cdr3_aa: CAISEGTSVQETQYF; cdr3_nt: TGTGCCATCAGTGAAGGGACTAGCGTCCAGGAGACCCAGTACTTC
clone_size: -; v_call: TRBV10-2; d_call: -; j_call: TRBJ1-5; cdr3_aa: CASSEEGRSNQPQHF; cdr3_nt: TGCGCCAGCAGTGAAGAGGGGCGCAGCAATCAGCCCCAGCATTTT
clone_size: -; v_call: TRBV7-8; d_call: TRBD2; j_call: TRBJ2-6; cdr3_aa: CASSLGLAGGGRGANVLTF; cdr3_nt: TGTGCCAGCAGCTTAGGGCTAGCGGGGGGCGGTCGGGGGGCCAACGTCCTGACTTTC
clone_size: -; v_call: TRBV4-3; d_call: TRBD1; j_call: TRBJ2-3; cdr3_aa: CASSLRLGTGEGGTQYF; cdr3_nt: TGCGCCAGCAGCCTTCGGCTCGGGACAGGGGAAGGGGGTACGCAGTATTTT
clone_size: -; v_call: TRBV19; d_call: -; j_call: TRBJ2-1; cdr3_aa: CASSFTGGPYEQFF; cdr3_nt: TGTGCCAGTAGTTTTACGGGGGGCCCTTATGAGCAGTTCTTC
clone_size: -; v_call: TRBV5-1; d_call: -; j_call: TRBJ2-7; cdr3_aa: CASSLKMLALSYEQYF; cdr3_nt: TGCGCCAGCAGCTTGAAGATGCTAGCCCTCTCCTACGAGCAGTACTTC
clone_size: -; v_call: TRBV11-2; d_call: TRBD2; j_call: TRBJ2-5; cdr3_aa: CASSSQLAGSQETQYF; cdr3_nt: TGTGCCAGCAGCTCTCAACTAGCGGGGAGCCAAGAGACCCAGTACTTC
clone_size: -; v_call: TRBV27; d_call: TRBD1; j_call: TRBJ1-2; cdr3_aa: CASSPSPLQGAVYGYTF; cdr3_nt: TGTGCCAGCAGTCCCTCTCCCTTGCAGGGGGCCGTTTATGGCTACACCTTC
clone_size: -; v_call: TRBV7-2; d_call: TRBD2; j_call: TRBJ2-7; cdr3_aa: CASSSLAKLYEQYF; cdr3_nt: TGTGCCAGCAGCTCACTAGCGAAACTCTACGAGCAGTACTTC
clone_size: few; v_call: TRBV9; d_call: TRBD1; j_call: TRBJ1-6; cdr3_aa: CASSPQGRGDNSPLHF; cdr3_nt: TGTGCCAGCAGCCCACAGGGGCGGGGGGATAATTCACCCCTCCACTTT
clone_size: -; v_call: TRBV5-4; d_call: -; j_call: TRBJ2-1; cdr3_aa: CASSTKTAEQFF; cdr3_nt: TGTGCCAGCAGCACCAAAACGGCTGAGCAGTTCTTC
clone_size: -; v_call: TRBV7-2; d_call: -; j_call: TRBJ2-2; cdr3_aa: CASSYRTLGGELFF; cdr3_nt: TGTGCCAGCAGCTACCGGACCCTGGGCGGGGAGCTGTTTTTT
clone_size: -; v_call: TRBV7-2; d_call: -; j_call: TRBJ2-7; cdr3_aa: CASRPTAQGYEQYF; cdr3_nt: TGTGCCAGCCGTCCCACCGCTCAGGGGTACGAGCAGTACTTC
clone_size: -; v_call: TRBV6-1; d_call: -; j_call: TRBJ2-7; cdr3_aa: CASSEGGYEQYF; cdr3_nt: TGTGCCAGCAGTGAAGGGGGTTACGAGCAGTACTTC
clone_size: -; v_call: TRBV6-5; d_call: -; j_call: TRBJ2-7; cdr3_aa: CASTSGGLSSYEQYF; cdr3_nt: TGTGCCAGTACCTCAGGGGGACTGAGCTCCTACGAGCAGTACTTC
clone_size: -; v_call: TRBV19; d_call: -; j_call: TRBJ2-1; cdr3_aa: CASRNGENEQFF; cdr3_nt: TGTGCCAGTAGGAACGGTGAAAATGAGCAGTTCTTC
clone_size: -; v_call: TRBV2; d_call: -; j_call: TRBJ1-1; cdr3_aa: CASLERWRSTEAFF; cdr3_nt: TGTGCCAGCTTGGAAAGATGGCGTAGCACTGAAGCTTTCTTT
clone_size: -; v_call: TRBV10-1; d_call: -; j_call: TRBJ2-7; cdr3_aa: CARTGQGPYNSYEQYF; cdr3_nt: TGCGCCAGGACGGGCCAGGGGCCCTATAACTCCTACGAGCAGTACTTC
clone_size: -; v_call: TRBV9; d_call: -; j_call: TRBJ2-2; cdr3_aa: CASSVVQGGTGELFF; cdr3_nt: TGTGCCAGCAGCGTAGTTCAGGGCGGCACCGGGGAGCTGTTTTTT
clone_size: -; v_call: TRBV7-9; d_call: -; j_call: TRBJ2-2; cdr3_aa: CASSSQGANTGELFF; cdr3_nt: TGTGCCAGCAGCTCCCAGGGCGCGAACACCGGGGAGCTGTTTTTT
clone_size: -; v_call: TRBV11-2; d_call: TRBD2; j_call: TRBJ2-2; cdr3_aa: CASRAPGLAGVNTGELFF; cdr3_nt: TGTGCCAGCAGGGCTCCGGGACTAGCGGGAGTAAATACCGGGGAGCTGTTTTTT
clone_size: once; v_call: TRBV6-6; d_call: -; j_call: TRBJ1-5; cdr3_aa: CASSYVKAVQPQHF; cdr3_nt: TGTGCCAGCAGTTACGTCAAGGCGGTTCAGCCCCAGCATTTT
clone_size: -; v_call: TRBV6-5; d_call: TRBD1; j_call: TRBJ2-7; cdr3_aa: CASRPGQEINEQYF; cdr3_nt: TGTGCCAGCAGACCGGGACAGGAAATCAACGAGCAGTACTTC
clone_size: few; v_call: TRBV2; d_call: TRBD2; j_call: TRBJ2-1; cdr3_aa: CASSEGTRAYNEQFF; cdr3_nt: TGTGCCAGCAGTGAGGGGACTAGGGCCTACAATGAGCAGTTCTTC
clone_size: -; v_call: TRBV7-2; d_call: -; j_call: TRBJ2-1; cdr3_aa: CASSLGGTSHNEQFF; cdr3_nt: TGTGCCAGCAGCTTAGGAGGAACTAGCCACAATGAGCAGTTCTTC
clone_size: -; v_call: TRBV5-6; d_call: -; j_call: TRBJ1-3; cdr3_aa: CASSFFGSGNTIYF; cdr3_nt: TGTGCCAGCAGCTTCTTCGGCTCTGGAAACACCATATATTTT
clone_size: -; v_call: TRBV7-8; d_call: -; j_call: TRBJ2-7; cdr3_aa: CASSLASRYYEQYF; cdr3_nt: TGTGCCAGCAGCTTAGCGTCTAGATACTACGAGCAGTACTTC
clone_size: -; v_call: TRBV10-3; d_call: TRBD2; j_call: TRBJ2-3; cdr3_aa: CAISESSGGRGDTQYF; cdr3_nt: TGTGCCATCAGTGAGTCGAGCGGGGGTAGAGGAGATACGCAGTATTTT
clone_size: -; v_call: TRBV7-2; d_call: -; j_call: TRBJ2-3; cdr3_aa: CASRSYGGAAIDTQYF; cdr3_nt: TGTGCCAGCAGATCATATGGGGGAGCGGCAATCGATACGCAGTATTTT
clone_size: -; v_call: TRBV5-1; d_call: -; j_call: TRBJ2-7; cdr3_aa: CASSQGLPSSYEQYF; cdr3_nt: TGCGCCAGCAGCCAGGGACTCCCGAGCTCCTACGAGCAGTACTTC
clone_size: once; v_call: TRBV19; d_call: -; j_call: TRBJ1-2; cdr3_aa: CASSPLEGLSNYGYTF; cdr3_nt: TGTGCCAGTAGTCCCCTGGAGGGCCTCTCCAACTATGGCTACACCTTC
clone_size: -; v_call: TRBV5-4; d_call: -; j_call: TRBJ2-5; cdr3_aa: CASSLVGQETQYF; cdr3_nt: TGTGCCAGCAGCTTGGTGGGGCAAGAGACCCAGTACTTC
clone_size: once; v_call: TRBV27; d_call: -; j_call: TRBJ1-2; cdr3_aa: CASSETGTPGGSGYTF; cdr3_nt: TGTGCCAGCAGTGAAACCGGGACACCCGGGGGGAGTGGCTACACCTTC
clone_size: -; v_call: TRBV6-5; d_call: -; j_call: TRBJ2-2; cdr3_aa: CASNTGSLTGELFF; cdr3_nt: TGTGCCAGCAACACCGGGAGTCTCACCGGGGAGCTGTTTTTT